The 23 T cell receptor beta chains below all came from one sample that was sequenced in a study of shared clonotypes between healthy human individuals. Profiling relied on immunoSEQ multiplex PCR, and the TCRdb table lists in-frame clones only, not all of them. This table holds some 630,000 clones, 72% found once. Sequencing was performed on memory CD4+ T cells sorted from blood. Sample subset: CD45RA-negative fraction. These receptors were obtained from a woman in her twenties or thirties in good health.

The chain uses TRBV2 and TRBJ2-1; possibly TRBD1 for D (5 bases). Trimming cost V 10 bases and J 3 bases, with 13 bases left between them. The CDR3 runs 13 residues. The germline CDR1 and CDR2 sequences are SNHLY and FYNNEI. CDR3 DNA: TGTGCCACCGCTGGGCAGGGCTACAATGAGCAGTTCTTC. Residues: CATAGQGYNEQFF.

The CDR3 reads CASSSQGRTQYF. In DNA, the CDR3 is TGTGCCAGCAGTTCACAGGGTCGGACCCAGTACTTC. The chain joins TRBV27 to TRBJ2-5; D is possibly TRBD1 (6 bases). V lost 4 bases and J 7 bases, leaving 10 bases between the germline ends. The length of the CDR3 is 12 residues. CDR1 is MNHEY, CDR2 SMNVEV, per germline (reference sequence).

The chain combines TRBV18 with TRBJ1-5, with D unresolved. With 3 bases removed from V and 7 bases from J, the gap between germline ends came to 10 bases. Germline V gives CDR1 KGHSH, CDR2 LQKENI. The length of the CDR3 is 13 residues. Written as DNA, the CDR3 is TGTGCCAGCTCACCGAAGGGCAGCCAGCCCCAGCATTTT. This encodes CASSPKGSQPQHF.

This chain links TRBV5-1 with TRBJ2-1; TRBD2 aligns across 10 bases. V trimming: 0 bases; J trimming: 5 bases; junction bases outside the gene matches: 5. CDR3 size: 16 residues. The germline gives CDR1 SGHRS, CDR2 YFSETQ. The CDR3 sequence: CASSLGWTSGDNEQFF. As DNA, the CDR3 is TGCGCCAGCAGCTTGGGGTGGACTAGCGGCGACAATGAGCAGTTCTTC.

The chain joins TRBV11-2 to TRBJ2-1; TRBD2 matches at 8 bases. The CDR3 is made up of 15 amino acids. The ends lost 0 bases at V and 3 bases at J; junction bases unmatched: 1. Per germline, CDR1 SGHAT and CDR2 FQNNGV. The CDR3 reads CASSLEGTSYNEQFF. The CDR3 nucleotides are TGTGCCAGCAGCTTAGAGGGGACTAGCTACAATGAGCAGTTCTTC. The variable domain in full, completed from reference TRBV11-2 and TRBJ2-1, reads EAGVAQSPRYKIIEKRQSVAFWCNPISGHATLYWYQQILGQGPKLLIQFQNNGVVDDSQLPKDRFSAERLKGVDSTLKIQPAKLEDSAVYLCASSLEGTSYNEQFFGPGTRLTVL.

The J gene is TRBJ2-7, the V gene TRBV5-1; 11 nucleotides match TRBD2. V trimming: 0 bases; J trimming: 3 bases; junction bases outside the gene matches: 8. The CDR3 covers 17 residues. Per the germline V gene, CDR1 is SGHRS and CDR2 is YFSETQ. CDR3 loop: CASSLGGLGTSGYEQYF. The CDR3 coding sequence is TGCGCCAGCAGCTTGGGAGGCTTGGGGACTAGCGGCTACGAGCAGTACTTC.

This CDR3 is CASCSTSGSTGELFF. CDR3 nucleotide sequence: TGTGCCAGCTGCTCGACTAGCGGGAGCACCGGGGAGCTGTTTTTT. V and J are TRBV2 and TRBJ2-2; 12 positions match TRBD2. CDR3 length: 15 residues. The germline V gene encodes CDR1 SNHLY and CDR2 FYNNEI. V lost 8 bases and J lost 4; bases outside the gene matches: 5.

The chain uses TRBV25-1 and TRBJ2-1; a weak D match, TRBD2 (6 bases). This CDR3 is built from 15 residues. V gave up 3 bases and J gave up 2 bases, with 11 bases separating them. Looked up from germline, CDR1 is MGHDK and CDR2 is SYGVNS. The CDR3 DNA reads as TGTGCCAGCAGTGAGAACGGGAGCCCCTACAATGAGCAGTTCTTC. Its protein is CASSENGSPYNEQFF.

There are a few counts of this clone. The chain has TRBV18 and TRBJ2-7; weak D call: TRBD2 (6 bases). CDR1 is KGHSH and CDR2 is LQKENI in the germline V gene. Between the trimmed V and J ends, which lost 3 bases and 6 bases, there was a span of 21 bases. CDR3 size: 16 residues. The CDR3 coding sequence is TGTGCCAGCTCACCCCCGACCAACGGGGGAGTAGGCGAGCAGTACTTC. This sequence encodes CASSPPTNGGVGEQYF.

The chain is built from TRBV2 and TRBJ2-1, with 9 bases matching TRBD2. The CDR3 is made up of 13 amino acids. The germline V gene encodes CDR1 SNHLY and CDR2 FYNNEI. V shed 5 bases, J shed 12 bases, and the junction held 8 bases outside the gene matches. The chain's CDR3 is CASSSSSAGGQFF. CDR3 coding DNA: TGTGCCAGCAGTTCATCATCAGCGGGAGGGCAGTTCTTC.

In DNA form, the CDR3 reads TGTGCCAGCAGCCCTGCGGACAGGGTGCCGAGTGGTGAAAAACTGTTTTTT. Its protein is CASSPADRVPSGEKLFF. V usage is TRBV5-6 and J usage is TRBJ1-4; 8 nucleotides match TRBD1. Looked up from germline, CDR1 is SGHDT and CDR2 is YYEEEE. This CDR3 has 17 residues. The trim removed 4 bases at V and 7 bases at J, leaving 15 bases unmatched.

This rearrangement joins TRBV25-1 to TRBJ2-7; 11 nucleotides agree with TRBD2. Germline V lookup: CDR1 MGHDK, CDR2 SYGVNS. V trimming: 3 bases; J trimming: 3 bases; junction bases outside the gene matches: 4. This CDR3 comprises 15 residues. The CDR3 loop is CASSDTGTSGYEQYF. The CDR3 DNA reads TGTGCCAGCAGTGACACCGGGACTAGCGGCTACGAGCAGTACTTC.

The chain links TRBV28 to TRBJ1-1; a possible D gene is TRBD1 (5 bases). Germline CDR1 is MDHEN and CDR2 is SYDVKM. The CDR3 sequence is 14 residues long. The V and J ends lost 2 bases and 4 bases respectively, with 11 bases between them. The DNA of the CDR3 is TGTGCCAGCAGTTTAGTGGGTCAGGGCACTGAAGCTTTCTTT. Its protein product is CASSLVGQGTEAFF. Combining the CDR3 with reference TRBV28 and TRBJ1-1 gives the whole variable domain DVKVTQSSRYLVKRTGEKVFLECVQDMDHENMFWYRQDPGLGLRLIYFSYDVKMKEKGDIPEGYSVSREKKERFSLILESASTNQTSMYLCASSLVGQGTEAFFGQGTRLTVV.

A note on this clone: Other nucleotide sequences in the sample specify the same CDR3. The chain recombines TRBV27 with TRBJ1-3, with D unclear. Trimming shortened V by 6 bases and J by 4 bases, and 10 bases separated the two germline ends. Germline lookup yields CDR1 MNHEY and CDR2 SMNVEV (reference sequence). This CDR3 region has 13 residues. The CDR3, as DNA: TGTGCCAGCAGCCCCGCCGGGGGAAACACCATATATTTT. Translated, it gives CASSPAGGNTIYF.

CDR3 bases: TGTGCCAGCAGTGAGCTAGGGGACAATGAGCAGTTCTTC. Its protein is CASSELGDNEQFF. The genes are TRBV2 and TRBJ2-1; tentative D call: TRBD1 (5 bases). The length of the CDR3 is 13 residues. Trimming stripped 3 bases from V and 5 bases from J, with 8 bases between. Germline V lookup: CDR1 SNHLY, CDR2 FYNNEI.

The sample holds a few counts of this clone. This chain uses TRBV2 with TRBJ2-2; D not resolved. V shed 6 bases and J shed 4 bases, with 12 bases lying between them. This CDR3 is built from 14 residues. Germline V CDR1 and CDR2: SNHLY, FYNNEI. The CDR3 sequence: CASSPLVSTGELFF. CDR3 coding DNA: TGTGCCAGCAGCCCCCTAGTTAGCACCGGGGAGCTGTTTTTT.

This clone was recorded at least ten times. This chain uses TRBV28 with TRBJ2-5; 7 nucleotides agree with TRBD2. Germline V gives CDR1 MDHEN, CDR2 SYDVKM. V shed 2 bases and J 9 bases; nucleotides not matched to a gene: 15. The length of the CDR3 is 16 residues. CDR3 in amino acids: CASSLGRGTAAGAQYF. The CDR3 DNA follows: TGTGCCAGCAGTTTAGGACGGGGGACGGCCGCGGGGGCCCAGTACTTC.

The V call is TRBV7-9, the J call TRBJ1-1, with a tentative D call TRBD1 (5 bases). V lost 4 bases and J 0 bases, leaving 18 bases between the germline ends. The CDR3 runs to 17 residues. Germline V gene data show CDR1 as SEHNR and CDR2 as FQNEAQ (reference sequence). Here the CDR3 DNA reads TGTGCCAGCAGCTCACAAATAAATCCCAGGGTGAACACTGAAGCTTTCTTT. It translates to CASSSQINPRVNTEAFF.

The J gene is TRBJ1-5, the V gene TRBV6-1; D uncertain. Germline V lookup: CDR1 MNHNS, CDR2 SASEGT. Trimming shortened V by 5 bases and J by 7 bases, and 15 bases separated the two germline ends. CDR3 length: 14 amino acids. The CDR3 DNA reads as TGTGCCAGCAGTATACCGGACTGGAGCCAGCCCCAGCATTTT. Translation gives CASSIPDWSQPQHF.

Written as DNA, the CDR3 is TGTGCCAGCAGCGATTCCCATGGGGCCAACGTCCTGACTTTC. Residues: CASSDSHGANVLTF. The chain links TRBV9 to TRBJ2-6; D is unresolved. There are 14 residues in the CDR3. Germline assignment: CDR1 SGDLS and CDR2 YYNGEE. The ends were cut back, 3 bases at V and 3 bases at J, with 7 bases in the middle.

This clone was observed a single time. The rearrangement links TRBV5-4 to TRBJ2-7; the match to TRBD2 covers 9 bases. Germline V gene data show CDR1 as SGHNT and CDR2 as YYREEE (reference sequence). The CDR3 has 13 residues. Losses at the gene ends were 0 bases for V and 9 bases for J; bases not matched to a gene: 4. The CDR3 reads CASSLEAGGAQYF. CDR3 nucleotide sequence: TGTGCCAGCAGCTTGGAAGCGGGAGGAGCGCAGTACTTC. The whole variable domain, remainder taken from reference TRBV5-4 and TRBJ2-7, is ETGVTQSPTHLIKTRGQQVTLRCSSQSGHNTVSWYQQALGQGPQFIFQYYREEENGRGNFPPRFSGLQFPNYSSELNVNALELDDSALYLCASSLEAGGAQYFGPGTRLTVT.

V is TRBV5-1 and J is TRBJ2-7, with a weak D call TRBD1 (5 bases). The V gene's germline CDR1 is SGHRS and CDR2 YFSETQ. Trimming took off 3 bases at V and 0 bases at J, with 10 bases between the two ends. CDR3 length equals 14 residues. CDR3 nucleotide sequence: TGCGCCAGCAGCTCCGGACAACCCTCCTACGAGCAGTACTTC. This translates into CASSSGQPSYEQYF. The full variable domain, in which reference TRBV5-1 and TRBJ2-7 provide the parts outside the CDR3, is KAGVTQTPRYLIKTRGQQVTLSCSPISGHRSVSWYQQTPGQGLQFLFEYFSETQRNKGNFPGRFSGRQFSNSRSEMNVSTLELGDSALYLCASSSGQPSYEQYFGPGTRLTVT.

The rearrangement joins TRBV11-3 to TRBJ2-7; D might be TRBD1 or TRBD2, each matching 5 bases. The CDR3 spans 14 residues. Trimming cost V 7 bases and J 1 base, with 14 bases left between them. Germline CDR1 reads SGHNT; CDR2 reads YENEEA. The CDR3, as DNA: TGTGCCAGCACCGGGACCAAGATTTCCTACGAGCAGTACTTC. This translates into CASTGTKISYEQYF. Full variable domain (rest looked up from reference TRBV11-3 and TRBJ2-7): EAGVVQSPRYKIIEKKQPVAFWCNPISGHNTLYWYLQNLGQGPELLIRYENEEAVDDSQLPKDRFSAERLKGVDSTLKIQPAELGDSAVYLCASTGTKISYEQYFGPGTRLTVT.